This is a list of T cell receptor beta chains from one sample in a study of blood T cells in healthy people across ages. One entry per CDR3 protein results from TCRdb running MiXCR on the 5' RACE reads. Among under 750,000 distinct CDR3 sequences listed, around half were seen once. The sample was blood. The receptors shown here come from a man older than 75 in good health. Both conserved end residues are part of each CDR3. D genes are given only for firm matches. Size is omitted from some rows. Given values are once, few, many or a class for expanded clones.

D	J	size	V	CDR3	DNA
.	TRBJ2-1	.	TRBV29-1	CSVDGSSSSYNEQFF	TGCAGCGTTGACGGTTCATCGAGCTCCTACAATGAGCAGTTCTTC
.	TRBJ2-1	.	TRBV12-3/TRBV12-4	CASNLGVVAEQFF	TGTGCCAGCAACCTTGGGGTTGTGGCTGAGCAGTTCTTC
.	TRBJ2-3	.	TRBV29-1	CSVEGSGVSTDTQYF	TGCAGCGTTGAAGGGTCGGGGGTCAGCACAGATACGCAGTATTTT
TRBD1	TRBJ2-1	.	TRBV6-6	CASSYPRQGAGVTQFF	TGTGCCAGCAGTTACCCGCGACAGGGGGCGGGAGTTACGCAGTTCTTC
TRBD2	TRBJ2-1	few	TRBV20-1	CGPGTSGVGGNEQFF	TGCGGACCCGGGACTAGCGGGGTTGGGGGGAATGAGCAGTTCTTC
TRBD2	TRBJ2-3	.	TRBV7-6	CASSPAYGGAMDTQYF	TGTGCCAGCAGCCCCGCCTACGGGGGGGCCATGGATACGCAGTATTTT
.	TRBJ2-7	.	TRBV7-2	CASSTRTNYEQYF	TGTGCCAGCAGCACCCGGACTAATTACGAGCAGTACTTC
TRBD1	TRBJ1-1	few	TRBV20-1	CSALQGMNTEAFF	TGCAGTGCGCTACAGGGGATGAACACTGAAGCTTTCTTT
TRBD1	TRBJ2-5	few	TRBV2	CASSEGQRRETQYF	TGTGCCAGCAGTGAGGGACAGAGGAGGGAGACCCAGTACTTC
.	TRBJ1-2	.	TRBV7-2	CASSPPLNYGYTF	TGTGCCAGCAGCCCTCCCCTTAACTATGGCTACACCTTC
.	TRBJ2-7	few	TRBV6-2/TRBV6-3	CASTPGESYEQYF	TGTGCCAGCACTCCAGGGGAATCCTACGAGCAGTACTTC
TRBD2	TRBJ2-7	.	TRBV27	CASSSSSGLAEIYEQYF	TGTGCCAGCAGTTCATCCTCCGGACTAGCGGAAATATACGAGCAGTACTTC
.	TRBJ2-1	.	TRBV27	CASRPLEGGEQFF	TGTGCCAGCAGGCCTCTAGAAGGGGGGGAGCAGTTCTTC
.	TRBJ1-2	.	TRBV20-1	CSARDGVLKYGYTF	TGCAGTGCTAGAGATGGGGTACTGAAGTATGGCTACACCTTC
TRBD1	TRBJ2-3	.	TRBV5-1	CASSLQGGSPDTQYF	TGCGCCAGCAGCTTACAGGGGGGTAGTCCAGATACGCAGTATTTT
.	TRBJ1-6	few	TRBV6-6	CASTQGNSPLHF	TGTGCCAGCACCCAGGGTAATTCACCCCTCCACTTT
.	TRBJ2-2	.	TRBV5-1	CASSGGGANTGELFF	TGCGCCAGCTCCGGAGGGGGGGCGAACACCGGGGAGCTGTTTTTT
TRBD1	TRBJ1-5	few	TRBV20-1	CSAFTGGIQPQHF	TGCAGTGCTTTCACAGGGGGAATTCAGCCCCAGCATTTT
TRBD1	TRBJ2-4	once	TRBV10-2	CASRGGQGYGEQYF	TGCGCCAGCAGAGGAGGACAGGGGTATGGTGAGCAGTACTTC
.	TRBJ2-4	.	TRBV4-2	CASSQTGGAVEHYF	TGTGCCAGCAGCCAAACGGGCGGGGCCGTCGAGCACTACTTC
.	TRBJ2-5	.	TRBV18	CASSPFIAEKETQYF	TGTGCCAGCTCACCATTTATCGCAGAAAAAGAGACCCAGTACTTC
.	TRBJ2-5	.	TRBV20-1	CSARDAGAETQYF	TGCAGTGCTAGAGATGCCGGGGCTGAGACCCAGTACTTC
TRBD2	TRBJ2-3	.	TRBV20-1	CSASDASGVTDTQYF	TGCAGTGCTAGCGACGCTAGCGGGGTCACAGATACGCAGTATTTT
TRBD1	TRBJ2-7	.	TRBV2	CASLLLGQGTPITRYEQYF	TGTGCCAGTCTACTGCTGGGACAGGGGACCCCTATCACTCGGTACGAGCAGTACTTC
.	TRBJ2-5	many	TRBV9	CASSAGNPKEETQYF	TGTGCCAGCAGCGCCGGGAACCCCAAGGAGGAGACCCAGTACTTC
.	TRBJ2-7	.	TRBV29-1	CSVIPEGQGERRAQYF	TGCAGCGTTATTCCGGAGGGTCAGGGGGAGAGAAGGGCCCAGTACTTC
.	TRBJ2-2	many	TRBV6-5	CASRADRPNTGELFF	TGTGCCAGCAGAGCGGACAGACCGAACACCGGGGAGCTGTTTTTT
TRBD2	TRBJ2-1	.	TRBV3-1	CASSQGGLAGWDEQFF	TGTGCCAGCAGCCAAGGAGGACTAGCGGGGTGGGATGAGCAGTTCTTC
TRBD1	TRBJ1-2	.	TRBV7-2	CASSPGTGTFGYTF	TGTGCCAGCAGCCCCGGGACAGGGACCTTTGGCTACACCTTC
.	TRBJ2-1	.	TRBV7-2	CASSFPYSYEQFF	TGTGCCAGCAGCTTCCCCTACTCGTATGAGCAGTTCTTC
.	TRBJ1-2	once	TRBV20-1	CSVWTANYGYTF	TGCAGTGTATGGACAGCGAACTATGGCTACACCTTC
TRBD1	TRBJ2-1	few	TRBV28	CASSPPGQYFNEQFF	TGTGCCAGCAGCCCTCCGGGACAGTATTTCAATGAGCAGTTCTTC
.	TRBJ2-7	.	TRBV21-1	CASSRRCCEQYF	TGTGCCAGCAGCAGGCGATGTTGCGAGCAGTACTTC
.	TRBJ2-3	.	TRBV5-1	CASSRTRRDTQYF	TGCGCCAGCAGCCGGACTCGAAGAGATACGCAGTATTTT
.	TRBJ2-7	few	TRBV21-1	CASAKGWAIARKQYF	TGTGCCAGCGCAAAGGGTTGGGCCATAGCACGAAAGCAGTACTTC
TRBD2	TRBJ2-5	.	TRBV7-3	CASSPGTSGRKETQYF	TGTGCCAGCAGCCCAGGGACTAGCGGGAGGAAGGAGACCCAGTACTTC
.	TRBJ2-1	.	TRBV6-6	CTSSYKGGSYNEQFF	TGTACCAGCAGTTACAAAGGGGGGTCATACAATGAGCAGTTCTTC
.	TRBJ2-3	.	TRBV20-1	CSARVRGSTDTQYF	TGCAGTGCTAGAGTCCGCGGGAGCACAGATACGCAGTATTTT
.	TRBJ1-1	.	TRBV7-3	CASSLGQRTNTEAFF	TGTGCCAGCAGCTTAGGACAGAGAACGAACACTGAAGCTTTCTTT
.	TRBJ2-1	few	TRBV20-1	CSARGRAVRNEQFF	TGCAGTGCTAGAGGCAGGGCGGTCCGGAATGAGCAGTTCTTC
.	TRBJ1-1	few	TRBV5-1	CASSLAGPENTEAFF	TGCGCCAGCAGCTTGGCGGGACCGGAGAACACTGAAGCTTTCTTT
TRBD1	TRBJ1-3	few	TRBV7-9	CASRPGQERNTIYF	TGTGCCAGCAGACCGGGACAGGAGAGAAACACCATATATTTT
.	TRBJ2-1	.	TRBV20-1	CSASRTDALPPNEQFF	TGCAGTGCTAGTCGAACCGACGCCCTCCCTCCCAATGAGCAGTTCTTC
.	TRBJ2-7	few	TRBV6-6	CASRQTMDSAPYEQYF	TGTGCCAGCAGACAAACCATGGACAGCGCACCCTACGAGCAGTACTTC
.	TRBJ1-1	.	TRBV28	CASSLRQRMNTEAFF	TGTGCCAGCAGTTTAAGGCAGAGGATGAACACTGAAGCTTTCTTT
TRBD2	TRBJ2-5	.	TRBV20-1	CSASRAGGIEETQYF	TGCAGTGCTAGCCGAGCGGGGGGGATTGAAGAGACCCAGTACTTC
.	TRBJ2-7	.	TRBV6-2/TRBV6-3	CASSSNLRGLTYEQYF	TGTGCCAGCAGTTCCAACCTCAGGGGCCTAACCTACGAGCAGTACTTC
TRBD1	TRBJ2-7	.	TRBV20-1	CSAREPRRGGETYEQYF	TGCAGTGCTAGAGAGCCCCGCCGAGGGGGCGAGACCTACGAGCAGTACTTC
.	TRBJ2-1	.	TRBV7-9	CASSLRRGNEQFF	TGTGCCAGCAGCTTAAGACGGGGCAATGAGCAGTTCTTC
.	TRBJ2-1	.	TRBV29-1	CSVLTGLGNEQFF	TGCAGCGTCCTGACAGGACTGGGCAATGAGCAGTTCTTC
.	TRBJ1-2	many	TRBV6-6	CASSYSQGSYGYTF	TGTGCCAGCAGTTATTCCCAGGGGTCCTATGGCTACACCTTC
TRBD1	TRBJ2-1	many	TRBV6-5	CASSRDRNNEQFF	TGTGCCAGCAGTAGGGACAGAAACAATGAGCAGTTCTTC
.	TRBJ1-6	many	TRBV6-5	CASKGGLSSYNSPLHF	TGTGCCAGCAAGGGGGGCCTAAGCTCCTATAATTCACCCCTCCACTTT
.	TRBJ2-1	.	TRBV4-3	CASSQDRALSYNEQFF	TGCGCCAGCAGCCAAGATCGAGCCCTCTCCTACAATGAGCAGTTCTTC
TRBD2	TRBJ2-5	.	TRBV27	CASSPTSGGLRTQYF	TGTGCCAGCAGTCCGACTAGCGGGGGCCTTCGGACCCAGTACTTC
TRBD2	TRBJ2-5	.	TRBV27	CASSSVAGGMETQYF	TGTGCCAGCAGTTCCGTAGCGGGAGGAATGGAGACCCAGTACTTC
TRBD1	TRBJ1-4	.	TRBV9	CASSPRTGGNEKLFF	TGTGCCAGCAGCCCCCGGACAGGGGGTAATGAAAAACTGTTTTTT
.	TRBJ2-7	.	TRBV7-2	CASSLNSCSYEQYF	TGTGCCAGCAGCTTAAACTCATGCTCCTACGAGCAGTACTTC
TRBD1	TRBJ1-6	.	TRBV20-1	CSARDGSRDRDNSPLHF	TGCAGTGCTAGAGATGGGTCTAGGGACAGGGATAATTCACCCCTCCACTTT
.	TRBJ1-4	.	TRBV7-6	CASSLFHTRTNEKLFF	TGTGCCAGCAGCCTGTTCCACACCCGGACTAATGAAAAACTGTTTTTT